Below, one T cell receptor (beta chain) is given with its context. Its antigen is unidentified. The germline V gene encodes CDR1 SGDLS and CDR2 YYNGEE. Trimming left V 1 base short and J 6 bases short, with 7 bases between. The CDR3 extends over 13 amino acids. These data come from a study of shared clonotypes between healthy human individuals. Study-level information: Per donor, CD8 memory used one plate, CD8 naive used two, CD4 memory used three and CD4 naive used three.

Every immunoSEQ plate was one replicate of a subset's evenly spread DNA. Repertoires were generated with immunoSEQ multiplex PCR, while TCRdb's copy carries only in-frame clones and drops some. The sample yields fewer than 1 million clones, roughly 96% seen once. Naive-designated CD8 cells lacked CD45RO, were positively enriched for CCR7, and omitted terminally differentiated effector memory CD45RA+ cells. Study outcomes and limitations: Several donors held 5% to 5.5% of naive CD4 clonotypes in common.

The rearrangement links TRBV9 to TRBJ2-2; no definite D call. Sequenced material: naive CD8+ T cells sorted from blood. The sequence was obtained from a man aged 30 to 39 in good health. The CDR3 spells CASSVLASGELFF. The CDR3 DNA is TGTGCCAGCAGCGTATTAGCCTCCGGGGAGCTGTTTTTT.